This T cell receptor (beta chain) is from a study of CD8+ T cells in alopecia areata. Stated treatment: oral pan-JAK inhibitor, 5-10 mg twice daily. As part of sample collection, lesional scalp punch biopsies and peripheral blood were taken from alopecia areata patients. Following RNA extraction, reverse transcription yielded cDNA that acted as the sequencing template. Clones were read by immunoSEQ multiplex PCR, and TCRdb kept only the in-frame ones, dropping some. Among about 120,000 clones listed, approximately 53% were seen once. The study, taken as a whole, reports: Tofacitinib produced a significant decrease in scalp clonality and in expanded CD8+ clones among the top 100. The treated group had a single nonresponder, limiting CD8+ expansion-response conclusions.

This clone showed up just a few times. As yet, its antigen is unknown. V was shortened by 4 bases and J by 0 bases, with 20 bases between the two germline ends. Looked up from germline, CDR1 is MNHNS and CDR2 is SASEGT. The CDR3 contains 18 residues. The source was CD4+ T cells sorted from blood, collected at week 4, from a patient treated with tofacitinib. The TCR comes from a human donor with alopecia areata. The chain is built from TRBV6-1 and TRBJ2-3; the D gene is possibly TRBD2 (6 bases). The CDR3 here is CASSVQLAYLSSTDTQYF. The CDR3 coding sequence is TGTGCCAGCAGTGTACAACTAGCTTACCTCTCTAGCACAGATACGCAGTATTTT.